This T cell receptor (beta chain) was observed in a study of T cell changes during pregnancy in multiple sclerosis. Trimming pared 9 bases from V and 4 bases from J, leaving 25 bases between. This CDR3 is built from 17 residues. CDR1 and CDR2 (germline): LNHDA, SQIVND (reference sequence). Method: immunoSEQ multiplex PCR; TCRdb's copy keeps in-frame clones and lacks some. The sample holds more than 65,000 clones; 88% are singletons and the top ten take 3% to 4%. Sequenced material: peripheral blood, taken before pregnancy. V gene TRBV19 combines with J gene TRBJ1-5; TRBD1 might be the D (5 bases). This receptor was obtained from a female donor with multiple sclerosis, enrolled in a pregnancy study. CDR3 amino acids: CASHTFGVTAGNQPQHF. As DNA, the CDR3 is TGTGCCAGCCATACATTTGGGGTGACAGCTGGGAATCAGCCCCAGCATTTT. The full variable domain, with the rest looked up from reference TRBV19 and TRBJ1-5, is DGGITQSPKYLFRKEGQNVTLSCEQNLNHDAMYWYRQDPGQGLRLIYYSQIVNDFQKGDIAEGYSVSREKKESFPLTVTSAQKNPTAFYLCASHTFGVTAGNQPQHFGDGTRLSIL.